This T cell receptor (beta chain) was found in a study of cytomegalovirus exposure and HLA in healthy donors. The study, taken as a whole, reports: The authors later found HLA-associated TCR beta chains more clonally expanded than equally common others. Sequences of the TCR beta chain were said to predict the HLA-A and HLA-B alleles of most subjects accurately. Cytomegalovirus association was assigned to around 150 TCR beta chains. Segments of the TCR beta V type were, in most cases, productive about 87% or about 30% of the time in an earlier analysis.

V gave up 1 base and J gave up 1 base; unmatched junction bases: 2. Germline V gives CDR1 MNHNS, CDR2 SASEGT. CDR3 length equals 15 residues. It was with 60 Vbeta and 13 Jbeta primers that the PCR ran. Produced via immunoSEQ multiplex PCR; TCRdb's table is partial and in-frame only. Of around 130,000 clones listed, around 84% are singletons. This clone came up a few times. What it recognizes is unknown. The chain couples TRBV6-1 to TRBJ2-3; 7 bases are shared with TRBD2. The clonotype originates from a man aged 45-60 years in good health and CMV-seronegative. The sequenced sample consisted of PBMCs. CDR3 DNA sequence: TGTGCCAGCAGTGAAGTCAGCGGGGGCACAGATACGCAGTATTTT. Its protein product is CASSEVSGGTDTQYF.